What follows describes a single T cell receptor beta chain. The V end lost 0 bases, the J end lost 6 bases, and 5 bases lay between the germline ends. This CDR3 comprises 12 residues. The germline V gene has CDR1 KGHSY and CDR2 FQNENV. This record comes from a study of beta chain features in type 1 diabetes. Study as a whole: Cell yields, gender and age were comparable in patients and healthy donors.

The sequenced template was cDNA made from the entire isolated RNA. The data were produced by immunoSEQ multiplex PCR, yet TCRdb's version contains in-frame clones alone and is incomplete. This table has fewer than 500,000 clones, roughly 14% appearing once. On average, the one heparinised blood draw given by each donor was roughly 100 mL. CD4+ naive, central memory, regulatory and stem cell-like memory subsets were isolated by sorting on CD45RO/CCR7/CD25/CD127/CD95/CD27. This clonotype was sampled from a man aged 25 to 45 in good health. V usage is TRBV16 and J usage is TRBJ1-2, with D unclear. The sample taken for sequencing was naive CD4+ T cells from blood. The chain's CDR3 is CASSQSVDGYTF. Here the CDR3 DNA reads TGTGCCAGCAGCCAATCTGTGGATGGCTACACCTTC.